The clone carrying this TCR beta chain was recorded many times. The antigen is undetermined. The germline V gene has CDR1 MNHNS and CDR2 SASEGT. V was clipped by 6 bases and J by 8 bases; unmatched bases: 6. The CDR3 has 13 amino acids. This sample is drawn from a study of T cells in Graves' hyperthyroidism and ophthalmopathy. Amplification of TCR beta CDR3 regions was performed using RNA transcripts as template. HTBI primers were the set used in a first-round RT-PCR of the TCR CDR3. One entry per CDR3 protein results from TCRdb running MiXCR on the multiplex PCR reads. The repertoire holds about 620,000 distinct CDR3 sequences, about a sixth seen once, with less than 4.5% in the top ten. Study conclusions and caveats: Ophthalmopathy, as predicted by the model, came a median roughly 6.3 months after the prediction.

Graves' hyperthyroidism qualified as stable when ophthalmopathy did not progress within 18 months. Investigators excluded patients with uncontrolled infection, other autoimmune disease, pregnancy or lactation. The chain employs TRBV6-1 and TRBJ2-4; 8 bases are a match to TRBD2. This TCR was recovered from a woman aged 30 to 39 with Graves' hyperthyroidism. Material: blood. The CDR3 is CASSFGGGDIQYF. The CDR3 nucleotides read TGTGCCAGCAGCTTCGGGGGGGGGGACATTCAGTACTTC.